Each of the 29 T cell receptor beta chains below was sequenced from the same sample in a study of blood T cell repertoires in COVID-19. Profiling relied on immunoSEQ multiplex PCR, and the TCRdb table lists in-frame clones only, not all of them. The sample lists roughly 99,000 clones; 89% were seen once. The sequenced sample was peripheral blood. These receptors all come from a man in his forties with active or convalescent COVID-19.

The rearrangement links TRBV28 to TRBJ1-1; weak D call: TRBD1 (5 bases). V lost 5 bases and J 9 bases, leaving 13 bases between the germline ends. The CDR3 consists of 12 residues. Germline CDR1 reads MDHEN; CDR2 reads SYDVKM. CDR3 in DNA: TGTGCCAGCAGTGACCCAGGGACTAAAGCTTTCTTT. Residues: CASSDPGTKAFF.

The chain is built from TRBV3-1 (or the pseudogene TRBV3-2) and TRBJ1-6; D is possibly TRBD1 (6 bases). The CDR3 loop spans 19 amino acids. The V end was cut by 0 bases, the J end by 1 base, with 16 bases between. Germline V gives CDR1 LGHDT, CDR2 YNNKEL (reference sequence). This chain's CDR3 is CASSQDVGRGWSYNSPLHF. DNA of the CDR3: TGTGCCAGCAGCCAAGACGTGGGCAGGGGATGGTCCTATAATTCACCCCTCCACTTT.

The chain is built from TRBV6-5 and TRBJ1-3; D is unresolved. V was shortened by 8 bases and J by 3 bases, with 17 bases between the two germline ends. CDR3 size: 15 residues. CDR1 MNHEY and CDR2 SVGAGI come from the germline V gene. CDR3 nucleotide sequence: TGTGCCAGCCACAAGGCGGGTTCTGGTGGAAACACCATATATTTT. Translation gives CASHKAGSGGNTIYF.

The chain is built from TRBV19 and TRBJ2-7, with D unresolved. Trimming removed 5 bases at V and 1 base at J, with 9 bases between. Germline CDR1 reads LNHDA; CDR2 reads SQIVND (reference sequence). CDR3 size: 13 residues. The chain's CDR3 is CASSQGRSYEQYF. The CDR3 nucleotides are TGTGCCAGTAGTCAAGGCAGGTCCTACGAGCAGTACTTC.

The chain joins TRBV7-3 to TRBJ2-5; D is undetermined. This CDR3 is 13 amino acids long. V was pared by 5 bases and J by 3 bases, with 10 bases between. The germline V gene encodes CDR1 SGHTA and CDR2 FQGTGA. The CDR3 nucleotides are TGTGCCAGCAGCCTGACTCAGAAAGAGACCCAGTACTTC. This encodes CASSLTQKETQYF.

The J gene is TRBJ2-1, the V gene TRBV25-1, with 7 bases fitting TRBD1. The CDR3 has 15 amino acids. V was pared by 6 bases and J by 4 bases, with 9 bases of the junction left unmatched. Germline assignment: CDR1 MGHDK and CDR2 SYGVNS. CDR3 protein: CASRGQQGNYNEQFF. DNA of the CDR3: TGTGCCAGCAGGGGACAGCAGGGAAATTACAATGAGCAGTTCTTC.

The J gene is TRBJ2-3, the V gene TRBV19; 7 bases align to TRBD2. The V segment lost 6 bases and the J segment 2 bases; nucleotides outside the gene matches: 11. The germline CDR1 and CDR2 sequences are LNHDA and SQIVND (reference sequence). The CDR3 runs 16 residues. CDR3 bases: TGTGCCAGTAGGGCCCGAGCGGGGCGCCTCACAGATACGCAGTATTTT. Its translation is CASRARAGRLTDTQYF.

The count of this clone is one. This chain joins TRBV30 and TRBJ1-3; possible D gene TRBD1, 5 bases. The CDR3 totals 15 residues. Between the trimmed V and J ends, which lost 0 bases and 1 base, there was a span of 10 bases. From germline, CDR1 is GTSNPN and CDR2 SVGIG (reference sequence). In DNA, the CDR3 is TGTGCCTGGAGTGTATGGGGGGTATCTGGAAACACCATATATTTT. Protein: CAWSVWGVSGNTIYF.

The rearrangement joins TRBV4-3 to TRBJ1-6; D is ambiguous. Germline CDR1 reads LGHNA; CDR2 reads YSLEER. The CDR3 length is 15 residues. V gave up 1 base and J gave up 4 bases, with 8 bases separating them. The CDR3 nucleotides are TGCGCCAGCAGCCAAGGGCGGGGATATAATTCACCCCTCCACTTT. This codes for CASSQGRGYNSPLHF.

The chain carries TRBV24-1 and TRBJ2-5; 7 nucleotides agree with TRBD1. Trimming took 4 bases from V and 6 from J; bases not matched to a gene: 7. The CDR3 has 14 amino acids. The V gene's germline CDR1 is KGHDR and CDR2 SFDVKD. The CDR3 bases are TGTGCCACCAGTGACCCCGGCAGGGGGAAGACCCAGTACTTC. It specifies CATSDPGRGKTQYF.

The chain carries TRBV29-1 and TRBJ1-1; D may be TRBD1 (6 bases). CDR3 size: 11 residues. Per the germline V gene, CDR1 is SQVTM and CDR2 is ANQGSEA. Trimming cost V 6 bases and J 5 bases, with 10 bases left between them. The CDR3 DNA reads TGCAGCGTCCCAGGACAGACTGAAGCTTTCTTT. This sequence encodes CSVPGQTEAFF.

The chain combines TRBV28 with TRBJ2-6; D perhaps matches TRBD2 (5 bases). The germline V and J ends were trimmed by 4 bases and 3 bases, with 10 bases remaining between them. CDR3 length: 15 residues. Germline CDR1 MDHEN, CDR2 SYDVKM. The DNA of the CDR3 is TGTGCCAGCAGTTCTTTCGGGGATGGGGCCAACGTCCTGACTTTC. This gives the protein CASSSFGDGANVLTF.

This sequence joins TRBV9 and TRBJ2-2, with 11 bases identical to TRBD1. CDR1 SGDLS and CDR2 YYNGEE come from the germline V gene. Trimming removed 3 bases from V and 6 bases from J; junction bases left unmatched: 10. The CDR3 length is 17 residues. CDR3 residues: CASSARPGTGGSGELFF. CDR3 DNA: TGTGCCAGCAGCGCCCGTCCCGGGACAGGGGGTTCCGGGGAGCTGTTTTTT.

The rearrangement joins TRBV30 to TRBJ2-5; the D gene is possibly TRBD2 (5 bases). The V gene lost 4 bases and the J gene lost 3 bases, with 12 bases spanning the gap. The germline V gene encodes CDR1 GTSNPN and CDR2 SVGIG (reference sequence). CDR3 length: 13 amino acids. For the CDR3, the DNA is TGTGCCTGGATCGACGGGGTTAAAGAGACCCAGTACTTC. Encoded protein: CAWIDGVKETQYF.

The chain links TRBV30 to TRBJ2-1; 8 bases align to TRBD2. CDR1 and CDR2 (germline): GTSNPN, SVGIG (reference sequence). V lost 0 bases, J lost 9 bases, and 10 bases stayed unmatched. The CDR3 consists of 15 residues. The CDR3 bases are TGTGCCTGGAGTGTACTCGGGAGGGGGAGTGGTGAGCAGTTCTTC. This codes for CAWSVLGRGSGEQFF. Drawing the rest from reference TRBV30 and TRBJ2-1, the complete variable domain is SQTIHQWPATLVQPVGSPLSLECTVEGTSNPNLYWYRQAAGRGLQLLFYSVGIGQISSEVPQNLSASRPQDRQFILSSKKLLLSDSGFYLCAWSVLGRGSGEQFFGPGTRLTVL.

This chain connects TRBV7-2 to TRBJ2-2; possible D gene TRBD1, 5 bases. Germline V gene data show CDR1 as SGHTA and CDR2 as FQGNSA. Trimming shortened V by 5 bases and J by 6 bases, and 19 bases separated the two germline ends. The CDR3 sequence is 16 residues long. The CDR3 protein is CASSQRQLGISGELFF. Here the CDR3 DNA reads TGTGCCAGCAGCCAAAGACAGTTAGGGATATCCGGGGAGCTGTTTTTT.

J is TRBJ1-1 and V is TRBV5-1; D is unclear. This CDR3 has 12 residues. The V and J ends lost 3 bases and 5 bases respectively, with 8 bases between them. Per the germline V gene, CDR1 is SGHRS and CDR2 is YFSETQ. CDR3 in DNA: TGCGCCAGCAGCTGGGGAGAGACTGAAGCTTTCTTT. Amino acid sequence: CASSWGETEAFF.

Only one count was recorded for this clone. V gene TRBV7-2 combines with J gene TRBJ1-1; D gene ambiguous. Germline CDR1 SGHTA, CDR2 FQGNSA. The CDR3 is 15 amino acids. Deletions cut 5 bases from V and 7 bases from J, with 20 bases between. For the CDR3, the DNA is TGTGCCAGCAGCCAGGACTCGCGGGGAGTGGGTGAAGCTTTCTTT. Translating it yields CASSQDSRGVGEAFF.

The rearrangement links TRBV7-3 to TRBJ2-1; 10 positions match TRBD2. The germline gives CDR1 SGHTA, CDR2 FQGTGA. The CDR3 is made up of 14 amino acids. The V and J ends lost 5 bases and 9 bases, in that order; junction bases with no gene match: 7. CDR3 DNA: TGTGCCAGCAGCGCTATAGCGGGAGGTGTTGAGCAGTTCTTC. It is translated as CASSAIAGGVEQFF. Filled out from reference TRBV7-3 and TRBJ2-1, the complete variable domain reads GAGVSQTPSNKVTEKGKYVELRCDPISGHTALYWYRQSLGQGPEFLIYFQGTGAADDSGLPNDRFFAVRPEGSVSTLKIQRTERGDSAVYLCASSAIAGGVEQFFGPGTRLTVL.

This chain links TRBV19 with TRBJ2-7, with 10 bases lining up with TRBD2. Unmatched junction bases numbered 5, after V lost 6 bases and J lost 0 bases. This CDR3 comprises 15 residues. CDR1 is LNHDA and CDR2 is SQIVND in the germline V gene (reference sequence). CDR3: CASSLLAGGSYEQYF. In nucleotides, the CDR3 is TGTGCCAGTAGCCTATTAGCGGGAGGCTCCTACGAGCAGTACTTC.

This chain joins TRBV5-1 and TRBJ2-3; 7 bases match TRBD2. J was trimmed by 0 bases and V by 0 bases; bases with no gene match: 7. The CDR3 sequence is 17 residues long. CDR1 is SGHRS and CDR2 is YFSETQ in the germline V gene. CDR3 bases: TGCGCCAGCAGCTTGGAGAGCGGGGCTCTGAGCACAGATACGCAGTATTTT. Protein product: CASSLESGALSTDTQYF.

This sequence joins TRBV27 and TRBJ1-2; TRBD1 is a possible D gene (6 bases). In germline, CDR1 is MNHEY, CDR2 SMNVEV (reference sequence). CDR3 length equals 15 residues. V was trimmed by 5 bases and J by 1 base, leaving 14 bases between them. CDR3 nucleotides: TGTGCCAGCAGTCCCGGACAGCCCGTTAACTATGGCTACACCTTC. It specifies CASSPGQPVNYGYTF.

The chain uses TRBV28 and TRBJ2-3; D is perhaps TRBD1 (5 bases). Germline-derived CDR1 and CDR2 are MDHEN and SYDVKM. V shed 7 bases and J shed 3 bases, with 14 bases lying between them. The CDR3 contains 14 residues. In DNA, the CDR3 is TGTGCCAGCAAGATCGGACAAGGGACAGATACGCAGTATTTT. It translates to CASKIGQGTDTQYF.

This sequence joins TRBV4-2 and TRBJ2-5; 9 nucleotides match TRBD1. There are 15 residues in the CDR3. In germline, CDR1 is LGHNA, CDR2 YNFKEQ. The V gene end was trimmed by 2 bases and the J gene end by 5 bases; junction bases not matched to a gene: 6. This CDR3 reads CASSQPGQGRETQYF. CDR3 coding DNA: TGTGCCAGCAGCCAACCGGGACAGGGCCGGGAGACCCAGTACTTC.

V and J are TRBV6-5 and TRBJ1-6, with 8 positions matching TRBD1. Germline V lookup: CDR1 MNHEY, CDR2 SVGAGI. J lost 5 bases, V lost 4 bases, and 4 bases had no gene match. This CDR3 comprises 15 residues. As DNA, the CDR3 is TGTGCCAGCAGTTCGCACAGGGGGAATAATTCACCCCTCCACTTT. As protein: CASSSHRGNNSPLHF.

The gene calls are TRBV19 and TRBJ2-4, with TRBD2 matching over 8 bases. CDR1 and CDR2 (germline): LNHDA, SQIVND (reference sequence). This CDR3 has 15 residues. After removal of 5 bases from V and 6 bases from J, the junction contained 9 bases not matched to a gene. CDR3 sequence reads: CASSHPGGARNIQYF. For the CDR3, the DNA is TGTGCCAGTAGTCACCCCGGGGGGGCGAGAAACATTCAGTACTTC.

The genes are TRBV28 and TRBJ1-6; tentative D call: TRBD1 (6 bases). Looked up from germline, CDR1 is MDHEN and CDR2 is SYDVKM. The ends were cut back, 5 bases at V and 5 bases at J, with 13 bases in the middle. The CDR3 loop spans 15 amino acids. CDR3 nucleotides: TGTGCCAGCAGTCCCGGACAGCCCAATAATTCACCCCTCCACTTT. Translating it yields CASSPGQPNNSPLHF. The complete variable domain, with remaining parts taken from reference TRBV28 and TRBJ1-6, reads DVKVTQSSRYLVKRTGEKVFLECVQDMDHENMFWYRQDPGLGLRLIYFSYDVKMKEKGDIPEGYSVSREKKERFSLILESASTNQTSMYLCASSPGQPNNSPLHFGNGTRLTVT.

This clone was detected once. The J gene is TRBJ2-3, the V gene TRBV3-1 (or the pseudogene TRBV3-2), with 9 bases that match TRBD2. Germline V gives CDR1 LGHDT, CDR2 YNNKEL (reference sequence). Losses at the gene ends were 0 bases for V and 2 bases for J; bases not matched to a gene: 6. The CDR3 totals 17 residues. The CDR3 sequence is CASSQDGLAGTTDTQYF. CDR3 coding DNA: TGTGCCAGCAGCCAAGATGGCCTAGCGGGAACCACAGATACGCAGTATTTT.

The chain has TRBV27 and TRBJ1-1, with 7 nucleotides matching TRBD1. Losses at the gene ends were 4 bases for V and 8 bases for J; bases not matched to a gene: 4. This CDR3 comprises 12 residues. Germline V CDR1 and CDR2: MNHEY, SMNVEV (reference sequence). CDR3 DNA: TGTGCCAGCAGTTCGCCGACAGGGGAAGCTTTCTTT. It translates to CASSSPTGEAFF.